The TCR beta chain described here comes from a study of spatial heterogeneity in lung cancer. Study at large: Sequenced follow-up PBMC samples came a median of approximately 2 years after resection, where available.

From the 5' RACE reads, TCRdb called clonotypes with MiXCR, one entry per CDR3 protein. The sample has 15,000 to 20,000 distinct CDR3 sequences, 6.3% seen once. The CDR3 runs to 14 residues. V was trimmed by 0 bases and J by 2 bases, leaving 8 bases between them. The germline V gene has CDR1 SGHRS and CDR2 YFSETQ. Time point denoted: blood at routine non-recurrence follow-up after resection. This clonotype was sampled from a male donor with early-stage non-small cell lung cancer. The sample in question was PBMCs, obtained at follow-up. The chain uses TRBV5-1 and TRBJ1-2, with a weak D call TRBD1 (5 bases). The CDR3 sequence: CASSLVGGNYGYTF. DNA of the CDR3: TGCGCCAGCAGCTTGGTTGGGGGAAACTATGGCTACACCTTC.